This entry lists 28 T cell receptor beta chains sequenced from one sample in a study of blood T cell repertoires in COVID-19 (TCRdb year 2020). Library creation used the immunoSEQ multiplex PCR assay. As stored in TCRdb, this immuneACCESS dataset retains in-frame rearrangements with V and J assigned. A fraction of the clones does not appear; measured against another copy, unresolved V genes explain less than half of the discrepancy, and the remainder lacks a known reason. This sample is represented by 250,000 or so clones; over 80% of them were singletons. The ten largest make up 1.5% to 1.9% of the sample. Sequencing was done on a sample of peripheral blood. The receptors here all came from a woman aged 40-49 years who had recovered from COVID-19.

This clone was detected once. The chain is built from TRBV3-1 (or the pseudogene TRBV3-2) and TRBJ2-5, with D possibly TRBD2 on 6 matching bases. Trimming shortened V by 3 bases and J by 5 bases, and 10 bases separated the two germline ends. Germline loops: CDR1 LGHDT, CDR2 YNNKEL (reference sequence). CDR3 length: 13 residues. The CDR3 is CASSQFRGETQYF. CDR3 coding DNA: TGTGCCAGCAGCCAGTTCCGGGGGGAGACCCAGTACTTC.

This chain uses TRBV4-1 with TRBJ2-5; 11 nucleotides line up with TRBD2. The CDR3 runs 16 residues. The germline V gene has CDR1 MGHRA and CDR2 YSYEKL. V lost 4 bases and J lost 3; bases outside the gene matches: 7. The CDR3 sequence is CASSPLLAGDEETQYF. The CDR3 nucleotides read TGCGCCAGCAGCCCGTTACTAGCGGGGGACGAAGAGACCCAGTACTTC.

The chain carries TRBV28 and TRBJ2-1, with a tentative D call TRBD2 (7 bases). The CDR3 runs to 13 residues. Germline CDR1 and CDR2: MDHEN and SYDVKM. Trimming left V 5 bases short and J 10 bases short, with 15 bases between. In nucleotides, the CDR3 is TGTGCCAGCAGTAGGGGGGGGCCGGGAGAGCAGTTCTTC. Translation: CASSRGGPGEQFF.

The CDR3 DNA follows: TGCGCCAGCAGCTCCATGGGCAGGGAAAAAGATACGCAGTATTTT. Its protein is CASSSMGREKDTQYF. This chain links TRBV5-1 with TRBJ2-3, with D possibly matching TRBD1 (5 bases). There are 15 residues in the CDR3. V was shortened by 3 bases and J by 5 bases, with 16 bases between the two germline ends. Per the germline V gene, CDR1 is SGHRS and CDR2 is YFSETQ.

The chain carries TRBV25-1 and TRBJ2-5; 8 nucleotides align to TRBD1. The CDR3 contains 16 residues. V dropped 3 bases and J dropped 5; count of bases not matched to a gene: 11. The germline V gene has CDR1 MGHDK and CDR2 SYGVNS. In nucleotides, the CDR3 is TGTGCCAGCAGTGAGATAGCGGACAGGGTCGGGGAGACCCAGTACTTC. It yields the protein CASSEIADRVGETQYF.

The J gene is TRBJ1-1, the V gene TRBV5-6, with D uncertain. This CDR3 comprises 13 residues. V lost 2 bases, J lost 4 bases, and 9 bases lay in between. The germline V gene has CDR1 SGHDT and CDR2 YYEEEE. Here the CDR3 reads CASSFLRGTEAFF. CDR3 nucleotides: TGTGCCAGCAGCTTTTTGCGTGGCACTGAAGCTTTCTTT.

The chain employs TRBV5-5 and TRBJ2-1; weak D call: TRBD2 (5 bases). Germline assignment: CDR1 SGHKS and CDR2 YYEKEE (reference sequence). The germline V and J ends were trimmed by 3 bases and 0 bases, with 16 bases remaining between them. The CDR3 has 17 residues. The CDR3 here is CASSSPLGDSSYNEQFF. The DNA for the CDR3 is TGTGCCAGCAGCTCACCTCTCGGGGATTCCTCCTACAATGAGCAGTTCTTC.

The chain is built from TRBV19 and TRBJ2-5; no clear D. The CDR3 covers 12 residues. The germline V gene has CDR1 LNHDA and CDR2 SQIVND (reference sequence). The germline V and J ends were trimmed by 8 bases and 7 bases, with 14 bases remaining between them. The CDR3 sequence: CASAEALGTQYF. Here the CDR3 DNA reads TGTGCCAGTGCCGAGGCCCTAGGGACCCAGTACTTC.

The chain links TRBV5-4 to TRBJ2-4; weak D call: TRBD1 (7 bases). CDR3 size: 17 residues. Germline-derived CDR1 and CDR2 are SGHNT and YYREEE (reference sequence). The V end was cut by 0 bases, the J end by 4 bases, with 17 bases between. Written as DNA, the CDR3 is TGTGCCAGCAGCTTGGGGTTTGGAGGGGGCCAAAAAAACATTCAGTACTTC. It is translated as CASSLGFGGGQKNIQYF.

This chain joins TRBV21-1 and TRBJ1-6; TRBD1 is the table's D call, not checked against the DNA. TRBV21-1 is a recognized pseudogene. This CDR3 is 16 amino acids long. In DNA, the CDR3 is TGTGCCAGCAGCCCTAGGCGGGGACAGGGGAATTCACCCCTCCACTTT. Amino acid sequence: CASSPRRGQGNSPLHF.

The rearrangement uses TRBV11-2 and TRBJ2-7; D is ambiguous. The V gene's germline CDR1 is SGHAT and CDR2 FQNNGV. Trimming removed 6 bases at V and 3 bases at J, with 9 bases between. There are 12 residues in the CDR3. CDR3 protein: CASSPAIYEQYF. The CDR3 DNA reads as TGTGCCAGCAGTCCCGCGATCTACGAGCAGTACTTC.

In DNA form, the CDR3 reads TGTGCCATCAGTGCCCAAAATCGACCGGCGGTCCGCGCGATTTTCCCTCGCTACGAGCAGTACTTC. Protein sequence: CAISAQNRPAVRAIFPRYEQYF. This sequence joins TRBV10-3 and TRBJ2-7, with no clear D. The CDR3 extends over 22 amino acids. Between the trimmed V and J ends, which lost 4 bases and 3 bases, there was a span of 37 bases. Germline-derived CDR1 and CDR2 are ENHRY and SYGVKD.

This clone was detected only a few times. The chain employs TRBV30 and TRBJ2-1; 7 positions agree with TRBD1. The CDR3 covers 13 residues. The J segment lost 2 bases and the V segment lost 4 bases, leaving 2 bases of the junction unmatched. Per germline, CDR1 GTSNPN and CDR2 SVGIG (reference sequence). This CDR3 is CAWKGTAYNEQFF. In nucleotides, the CDR3 is TGTGCCTGGAAGGGGACAGCCTACAATGAGCAGTTCTTC.

The rearrangement joins TRBV4-2 to TRBJ2-1; 13 bases are shared with TRBD2. The germline V gene encodes CDR1 LGHNA and CDR2 YNFKEQ. Trimming cost V 0 bases and J 8 bases; bases outside gene matches: 4. The CDR3 loop spans 16 amino acids. This CDR3 is CASSQEGTSGAHEQFF. The CDR3, as DNA: TGTGCCAGCAGCCAAGAAGGGACTAGCGGGGCTCATGAGCAGTTCTTC.

This clone has just one count. V and J are TRBV13 and TRBJ1-4; D possibly corresponds to TRBD1 (6 bases). V lost 5 bases and J lost 4, with 17 bases in between. This CDR3 spans 16 amino acids. Germline assignment: CDR1 PRHDT and CDR2 FYEKMQ (reference sequence). CDR3 bases: TGTGCCAGCAGCACCCTCGGGAGGGGGGTTAATGAAAAACTGTTTTTT. Protein: CASSTLGRGVNEKLFF.

This sequence joins TRBV11-2 and TRBJ2-5; no reliable D call. This CDR3 spans 14 amino acids. The germline CDR1 and CDR2 sequences are SGHAT and FQNNGV. Trimming left V 5 bases short and J 1 base short, with 11 bases between. CDR3 loop: CASSPYRIQETQYF. The DNA of the CDR3 is TGTGCCAGCAGCCCCTACAGAATCCAAGAGACCCAGTACTTC. Variable domain in full (rest from reference TRBV11-2 and TRBJ2-5): EAGVAQSPRYKIIEKRQSVAFWCNPISGHATLYWYQQILGQGPKLLIQFQNNGVVDDSQLPKDRFSAERLKGVDSTLKIQPAKLEDSAVYLCASSPYRIQETQYFGPGTRLLVL.

The chain employs TRBV6-7 and TRBJ1-5; TRBD1 matches at 7 bases. TRBV6-7 is an ORF, with its function uncertain. Trimming at V came to 10 bases and at J to 0 bases, leaving 15 bases not matched to a gene. The CDR3 is made up of 17 amino acids. CDR3: CANLGNRDRHSNQPQHF. DNA for the CDR3: TGTGCCAACTTGGGGAACCGGGACAGACATAGCAATCAGCCCCAGCATTTT.

V is TRBV18 and J is TRBJ1-6, with D unclear. V lost 5 bases and J 10 bases, leaving 18 bases between the germline ends. The CDR3 length is 15 residues. Germline V gene data show CDR1 as KGHSH and CDR2 as LQKENI. This chain's CDR3 is CASSLEEGNSSPLHF. In nucleotides, the CDR3 is TGTGCCAGCTCATTAGAGGAGGGAAACTCCTCACCCCTCCACTTT. The entire variable domain, with the rest obtained from reference TRBV18 and TRBJ1-6, is as follows: NAGVMQNPRHLVRRRGQEARLRCSPMKGHSHVYWYRQLPEEGLKFMVYLQKENIIDESGMPKERFSAEFPKEGPSILRIQQVVRGDSAAYFCASSLEEGNSSPLHFGNGTRLTVT.

The CDR3 spells CASSLTGHGNQPQHF. CDR3 in DNA: TGTGCCAGCAGCCTCACCGGACACGGCAATCAGCCCCAGCATTTT. The rearrangement links TRBV7-9 to TRBJ1-5, with TRBD1 as a possible D gene (5 bases). V lost 5 bases and J 2 bases, leaving 13 bases between the germline ends. The CDR3 extends over 15 amino acids. CDR1 is SEHNR, CDR2 FQNEAQ, per germline (reference sequence). Full variable domain (missing parts from reference TRBV7-9 and TRBJ1-5): DTGVSQNPRHKITKRGQNVTFRCDPISEHNRLYWYRQTLGQGPEFLTYFQNEAQLEKSRLLSDRFSAERPKGSFSTLEIQRTEQGDSAMYLCASSLTGHGNQPQHFGDGTRLSIL.

CDR3 loop: CASSPTRGKNTEAFF. In nucleotides, the CDR3 is TGTGCCAGCTCACCAACAAGGGGGAAGAACACTGAAGCTTTCTTT. The rearrangement joins TRBV18 to TRBJ1-1; D is perhaps TRBD1 (6 bases). V was cut by 2 bases and J by 1 base, with 11 bases left in between. Germline CDR1 and CDR2: KGHSH and LQKENI. The CDR3 sequence is 15 residues long. The whole variable domain, filled in from reference TRBV18 and TRBJ1-1, reads NAGVMQNPRHLVRRRGQEARLRCSPMKGHSHVYWYRQLPEEGLKFMVYLQKENIIDESGMPKERFSAEFPKEGPSILRIQQVVRGDSAAYFCASSPTRGKNTEAFFGQGTRLTVV.

As regards this clone: Other DNA sequences within the sample encode an identical CDR3. The gene calls are TRBV28 and TRBJ2-7, with 7 bases aligning to TRBD1. The germline gives CDR1 MDHEN, CDR2 SYDVKM. The J segment lost 0 bases and the V segment lost 3 bases, leaving 2 bases of the junction unmatched. The length of the CDR3 is 14 residues. CDR3 DNA: TGTGCCAGCAGTTTGGGGACAGTCTCCTACGAGCAGTACTTC. It is translated as CASSLGTVSYEQYF.

This sequence joins TRBV20-1 and TRBJ1-5, with D possibly matching TRBD1 (6 bases). This CDR3 region has 15 residues. V gave up 3 bases and J gave up 3 bases, with 15 bases separating them. Germline V gene sequence: CDR1 DFQATT, CDR2 SNEGSKA (reference sequence). The CDR3 protein is CSASFPGDTNQPQHF. DNA for the CDR3: TGCAGTGCTAGTTTTCCTGGGGACACCAATCAGCCCCAGCATTTT.

Written as DNA, the CDR3 is TGCGCCAGCAGCTTCAGACTAGCGGGGGATCAAGCCTACGAGCAGTACTTC. As protein: CASSFRLAGDQAYEQYF. The chain is built from TRBV5-1 and TRBJ2-7; TRBD2 agrees at 12 bases. V was pared by 2 bases and J by 2 bases, with 8 bases of the junction left unmatched. This CDR3 is built from 17 residues. The germline gives CDR1 SGHRS, CDR2 YFSETQ.

The CDR3: CAWRHSGGTDTQYF. The CDR3 region has the DNA TGTGCCTGGAGGCATAGCGGGGGCACAGATACGCAGTATTTT. The chain joins TRBV30 to TRBJ2-3; TRBD2 aligns across 8 bases. The V gene end was trimmed by 3 bases and the J gene end by 1 base; junction bases not matched to a gene: 3. The V gene's germline CDR1 is GTSNPN and CDR2 SVGIG (reference sequence). The CDR3 loop spans 14 amino acids.

The CDR3 region is CASSQDQAGASGRYGYTF. The CDR3 bases are TGCGCCAGCAGCCAAGATCAGGCAGGGGCTTCAGGTCGCTATGGCTACACCTTC. This chain links TRBV4-1 with TRBJ1-2; D is possibly TRBD1 (6 bases). V lost 0 bases, J lost 4 bases, and 21 bases lay in between. Germline lookup yields CDR1 MGHRA and CDR2 YSYEKL. CDR3 length: 18 amino acids.

V and J are TRBV12-3 or TRBV12-4 and TRBJ1-6; D call uncertain. This CDR3 spans 13 amino acids. Trimming pared 6 bases from V and 7 bases from J, leaving 10 bases between. The CDR3 coding sequence is TGTGCCAGCAGGCAAAGCATCAATTCACCCCTCCACTTT. Protein product: CASRQSINSPLHF.

This chain joins TRBV7-9 and TRBJ2-1; 10 nucleotides line up with TRBD1. CDR3 size: 17 residues. CDR1 and CDR2 from the germline V gene are SEHNR and FQNEAQ (reference sequence). With V trimmed by 0 bases and J by 1 base, 3 bases remained unmatched. CDR3: CASSLATGGISYNEQFF. Written as DNA, the CDR3 is TGTGCCAGCAGCTTAGCGACAGGGGGCATTTCCTACAATGAGCAGTTCTTC.

Remarks on this clone: The sample holds other DNA sequences that translate to the same CDR3. J is TRBJ2-5 and V is TRBV5-1; D not resolved. The CDR3 runs 13 residues. Germline-derived CDR1 and CDR2 are SGHRS and YFSETQ. Trimming removed 3 bases from V and 1 base from J, with 7 bases in between. CDR3 region: CASSSTPQETQYF. DNA of the CDR3: TGCGCCAGCAGCTCTACCCCCCAAGAGACCCAGTACTTC.